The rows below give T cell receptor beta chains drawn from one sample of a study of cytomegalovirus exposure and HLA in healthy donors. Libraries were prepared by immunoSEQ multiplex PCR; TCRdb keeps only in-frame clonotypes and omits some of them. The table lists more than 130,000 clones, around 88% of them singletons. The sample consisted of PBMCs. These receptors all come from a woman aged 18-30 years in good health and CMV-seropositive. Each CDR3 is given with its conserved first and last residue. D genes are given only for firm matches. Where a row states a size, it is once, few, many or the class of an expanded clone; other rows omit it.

CASSLSFRTSAINEQFF | TGTGCCAGCAGTTTATCGTTTCGGACTAGCGCCATCAATGAGCAGTTCTTC | TRBJ2-1 | TRBD2 | TRBV27 | -
CASSIYVEETQYF | TGCGCCAGCAGCATCTACGTGGAGGAGACCCAGTACTTC | TRBJ2-5 | - | TRBV5-1 | -
CASSQKNGPDTQYF | TGCGCCAGCAGCCAGAAGAACGGTCCAGATACGCAGTATTTT | TRBJ2-3 | - | TRBV4-1 | -
CASSGTSGRSNEQFF | TGCGCCAGCAGCGGGACTAGCGGGCGAAGCAATGAGCAGTTCTTC | TRBJ2-1 | TRBD2 | TRBV5-1 | -
CASRTSGSNTGELFF | TGTGCCAGCAGGACTAGCGGGAGTAACACCGGGGAGCTGTTTTTT | TRBJ2-2 | TRBD2 | TRBV25-1 | once
CASSPFGQGYEQYF | TGTGCCAGCAGTCCGTTCGGACAGGGATACGAGCAGTACTTC | TRBJ2-7 | TRBD1 | TRBV27 | -
CASSSRQADYGYTF | TGTGCCAGCAGCTCAAGACAGGCCGACTATGGCTACACCTTC | TRBJ1-2 | - | TRBV7-3 | -
CASSSLSGSRRDTQYF | TGTGCCAGCAGTTCCCTTAGCGGGAGCCGTCGGGATACGCAGTATTTT | TRBJ2-3 | TRBD2 | TRBV6-5 | -
CASSIRPGNTQPQHF | TGTGCCAGTAGTATTCGGCCAGGGAATACTCAGCCCCAGCATTTT | TRBJ1-5 | - | TRBV19 | -
CATSGSGGSTQYF | TGTGCCACGTCGGGTAGCGGGGGTTCTACCCAGTACTTC | TRBJ2-5 | TRBD2 | TRBV25-1 | -
CASSVSRESYEQYF | TGTGCCAGCAGCGTCTCCAGGGAATCCTACGAGCAGTACTTC | TRBJ2-7 | - | TRBV7-3 | -
CASSHRQGTMNTEAFF | TGTGCCAGCAGCCACCGACAGGGAACGATGAACACTGAAGCTTTCTTT | TRBJ1-1 | TRBD1 | TRBV14 | -
CASSSQSNRGHF | TGTGCCAGCAGTTCACAATCTAACAGGGGGCATTTT | TRBJ1-5 | TRBD1 | TRBV28 | -
CASGGLAANTGELFF | TGTGCCAGCGGGGGACTAGCGGCCAACACCGGGGAGCTGTTTTTT | TRBJ2-2 | TRBD2 | TRBV2 | -
CASSLGNREEKLFF | TGTGCCAGCAGTCTTGGGAACAGGGAAGAAAAACTGTTTTTT | TRBJ1-4 | - | TRBV11-2 | -
CAWRKAGGNEQFF | TGTGCCTGGAGGAAGGCAGGGGGCAATGAGCAGTTCTTC | TRBJ2-1 | TRBD1 | TRBV30 | -
CASSLVASWDEQFF | TGTGCCAGCAGCTTAGTGGCTAGTTGGGATGAGCAGTTCTTC | TRBJ2-1 | - | TRBV11-2 | -
CASFGLAAYNEQFF | TGTGCCAGTTTCGGACTAGCGGCCTACAATGAGCAGTTCTTC | TRBJ2-1 | TRBD2 | TRBV19 | -
CASKKEAQRRDFYNEQFF | TGTGCCAGCAAGAAGGAAGCGCAGCGCAGAGACTTCTACAATGAGCAGTTCTTC | TRBJ2-1 | - | TRBV21-1 | -
CASSQGTVAHGYTF | TGTGCCAGCAGTCAAGGGACAGTCGCGCATGGCTACACCTTC | TRBJ1-2 | TRBD1 | TRBV28 | -
CASSLTGGYTF | TGTGCCAGCAGTCTCACAGGGGGCTACACCTTC | TRBJ1-2 | - | TRBV28 | -
CASSPPGRVGYTF | TGTGCCAGCTCACCACCCGGCAGGGTAGGGTACACCTTC | TRBJ1-2 | - | TRBV18 | few
CASSLGGSSYEQYF | TGTGCCAGCAGCTTAGGCGGGAGCTCCTACGAGCAGTACTTC | TRBJ2-7 | TRBD2 | TRBV11-3 | -
CASSGVQGPFF | TGTGCCAGCAGCGGAGTACAGGGCCCTTTCTTT | TRBJ1-1 | - | TRBV9 | once
CASRADRFNEKLFF | TGCGCCAGCAGAGCGGACAGATTTAATGAAAAACTGTTTTTT | TRBJ1-4 | - | TRBV5-1 | -
CASSAPGTFDTYEQYF | TGTGCCAGCAGCGCCCCCGGGACTTTCGATACCTACGAGCAGTACTTC | TRBJ2-7 | - | TRBV7-9 | -
CASSWRGGTDTQYF | TGTGCCAGTAGCTGGCGGGGGGGCACAGATACGCAGTATTTT | TRBJ2-3 | TRBD2 | TRBV19 | few
CASSEASQVTRAFF | TGTGCCAGCAGTGAAGCTTCCCAGGTCACGCGAGCTTTCTTT | TRBJ1-1 | - | TRBV6-1 | -
CASSLGGYPSTDTQYF | TGTGCCAGCAGTTTGGGAGGGTATCCGAGCACAGATACGCAGTATTTT | TRBJ2-3 | TRBD2 | TRBV27 | -
CASSSTIYGYTF | TGTGCCAGCAGCTCGACTATATATGGCTACACCTTC | TRBJ1-2 | - | TRBV7-2 | once
CASSGTPPSPYNEQFF | TGTGCCAGCAGTGGGACTCCTCCTTCGCCTTACAATGAGCAGTTCTTC | TRBJ2-1 | - | TRBV27 | -
CATHRTGDRTEAFF | TGTGCCACCCACCGGACAGGGGATCGTACTGAAGCTTTCTTT | TRBJ1-1 | TRBD1 | TRBV15 | -
CASSLDLVQAENTIYF | TGTGCCAGCAGCTTAGATCTGGTACAGGCCGAAAACACCATATATTTT | TRBJ1-3 | - | TRBV11-2 | once
CASSLDFGRADTQYF | TGTGCCAGCAGCTTAGACTTTGGCAGGGCAGATACGCAGTATTTT | TRBJ2-3 | - | TRBV7-9 | once
CASSVLPLQGARQYF | TGTGCCAGCAGTGTACTACCGTTACAGGGGGCGAGGCAGTACTTC | TRBJ2-7 | TRBD1 | TRBV2 | -